This T cell receptor beta chain stems from a study of beta chain features in type 1 diabetes. This CDR3 spans 14 amino acids. Trimming stripped 8 bases from V and 7 bases from J, with 20 bases between. Germline CDR1 reads LNHDA; CDR2 reads SQIVND (reference sequence). Points on this clone: What it recognizes is unknown.

Study-level findings and limits: Moderate yet significant TCRB CDR3 shortening was seen in Type 1 diabetes patients in all four CD4+ subsets. Using cDNA template may skew counts toward highly expressing activated cells. Comparison showed that naive, central memory and Treg TCRB repertoires appeared more similar among patients than among healthy donors.

Stem cell-like memory, regulatory, central memory and naive CD4+ cells were sorted via CD45RO/CCR7/CD25/CD127/CD95/CD27. Isolated RNA was reverse transcribed in full, so expressed TCRB transcripts were sequenced. Profiled with immunoSEQ multiplex PCR; TCRdb holds only in-frame clones, not every one. The sample includes about 650,000 clones, about an eighth of them seen just once. This TCR was sampled from a man aged 30 to 39 with type 1 diabetes. This chain links TRBV19 with TRBJ1-2, with unresolved D. Sequencing used naive CD4+ T cells from blood. CDR3 region: CASGSIQSFSGYTF. The CDR3 DNA reads as TGTGCCAGTGGGAGTATCCAGTCGTTTTCTGGCTACACCTTC.